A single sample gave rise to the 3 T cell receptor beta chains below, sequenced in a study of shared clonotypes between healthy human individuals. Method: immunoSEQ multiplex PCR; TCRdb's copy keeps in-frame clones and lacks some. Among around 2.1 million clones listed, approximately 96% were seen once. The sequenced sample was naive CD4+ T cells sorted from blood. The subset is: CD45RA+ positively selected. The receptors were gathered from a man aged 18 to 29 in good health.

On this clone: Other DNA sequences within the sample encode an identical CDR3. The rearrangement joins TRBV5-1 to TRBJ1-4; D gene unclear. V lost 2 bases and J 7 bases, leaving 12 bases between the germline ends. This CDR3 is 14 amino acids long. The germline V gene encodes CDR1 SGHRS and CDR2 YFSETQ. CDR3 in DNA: TGCGCCAGCAGCTTAGAGGGATCGGGTGAAAAACTGTTTTTT. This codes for CASSLEGSGEKLFF.

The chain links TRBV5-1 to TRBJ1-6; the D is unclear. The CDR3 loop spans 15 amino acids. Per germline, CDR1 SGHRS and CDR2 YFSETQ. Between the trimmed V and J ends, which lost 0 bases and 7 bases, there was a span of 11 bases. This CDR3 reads CASSLGMIGNSPLHF. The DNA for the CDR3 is TGCGCCAGCAGCTTGGGGATGATTGGAAATTCACCCCTCCACTTT.

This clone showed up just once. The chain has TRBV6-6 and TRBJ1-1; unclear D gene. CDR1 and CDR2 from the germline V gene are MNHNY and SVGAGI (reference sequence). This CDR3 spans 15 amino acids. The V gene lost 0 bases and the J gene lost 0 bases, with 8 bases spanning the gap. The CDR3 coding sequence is TGTGCCAGCAGTTACTCGCAGACGATGAACACTGAAGCTTTCTTT. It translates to CASSYSQTMNTEAFF.